The entry below gives a single TCR beta chain sequence along with its context. Antigen unknown. The CDR3 spans 14 residues. With 5 bases removed from V and 4 bases from J, the gap between germline ends came to 12 bases. Germline V gene data show CDR1 as PRHDT and CDR2 as FYEKMQ (reference sequence). Some clones are missing from TCRdb's copy, which holds only in-frame ones; the method was immunoSEQ multiplex PCR. The sample lists over 95,000 clones; around nine tenths were seen once. This sample was included in a study of T cell responses to AZD1222 COVID-19 vaccine. Study-level findings and limits: White British donors predominated, females outnumbered males, and clonal diversity was possibly underestimated. Dominant at 160-218 and 743-854, vaccine-associated CD4 TCRs also spanned spike.

This chain uses TRBV13 with TRBJ2-1; D not certain. This TCR was recovered from an adult who received the AZD1222 COVID-19 vaccine. Sample: peripheral blood, taken 28 days after the second AZD1222 dose. Here the CDR3 DNA reads TGTGCCAGCAGCATTAAGACTCTATACAATGAGCAGTTCTTC. Protein product: CASSIKTLYNEQFF.